The sequence of this TCR beta chain was determined in a study of control samples from healthy donors and cancer patients. Germline CDR1 is SGHTA and CDR2 is FQGNSA. The CDR3 totals 17 residues. V was trimmed by 1 base and J by 1 base, leaving 14 bases between them. Only in-frame clones appear in the TCRdb table, and some are missing; sequencing was by immunoSEQ multiplex PCR. The sample yields 120,000 or so clones, roughly 91% seen once. The genes are TRBV7-2 and TRBJ1-5; D is ambiguous. The clonotype comes from a middle-aged man in good health. The sequenced sample was blood. CDR3 loop: CASSLGVGLESNQPQHF. The CDR3 DNA follows: TGTGCCAGCAGCTTAGGTGTTGGCTTGGAGAGCAATCAGCCCCAGCATTTT.